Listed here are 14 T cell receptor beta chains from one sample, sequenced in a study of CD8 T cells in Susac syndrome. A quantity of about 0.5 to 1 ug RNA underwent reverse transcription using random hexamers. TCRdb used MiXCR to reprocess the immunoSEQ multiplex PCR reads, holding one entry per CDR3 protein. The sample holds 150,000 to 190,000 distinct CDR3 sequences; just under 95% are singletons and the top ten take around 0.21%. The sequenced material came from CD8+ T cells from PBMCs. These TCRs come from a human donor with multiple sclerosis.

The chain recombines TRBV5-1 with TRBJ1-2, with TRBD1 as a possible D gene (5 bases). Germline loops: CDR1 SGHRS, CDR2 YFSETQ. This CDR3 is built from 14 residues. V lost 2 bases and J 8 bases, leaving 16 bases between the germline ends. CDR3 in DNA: TGCGCCAGCAGCTTCCGGGACCCAGGCGGGGGCTACACCTTC. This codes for CASSFRDPGGGYTF.

The CDR3 loop is CASSVTSGSYNEQFF. The CDR3 region has the DNA TGTGCCAGCAGTGTGACTAGCGGGAGTTACAATGAGCAGTTCTTC. The V gene is TRBV25-1, the J gene TRBJ2-1; 12 bases are a match to TRBD2. This CDR3 region has 15 residues. Germline lookup yields CDR1 MGHDK and CDR2 SYGVNS. The junction had 2 bases not matched to a gene; V was cut back by 4 bases and J by 4 bases.

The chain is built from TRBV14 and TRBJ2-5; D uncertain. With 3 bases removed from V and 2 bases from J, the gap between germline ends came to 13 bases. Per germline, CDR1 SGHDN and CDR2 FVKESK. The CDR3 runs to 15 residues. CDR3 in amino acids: CASSHTIFPQETQYF. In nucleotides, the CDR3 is TGTGCCAGCAGCCATACAATCTTCCCTCAAGAGACCCAGTACTTC.

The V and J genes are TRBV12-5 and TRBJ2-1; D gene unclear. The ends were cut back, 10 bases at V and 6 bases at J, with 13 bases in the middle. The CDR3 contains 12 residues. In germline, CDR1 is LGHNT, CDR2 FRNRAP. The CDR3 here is CATSRVPNEQFF. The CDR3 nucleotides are TGTGCTACTAGTAGGGTGCCCAATGAGCAGTTCTTC.

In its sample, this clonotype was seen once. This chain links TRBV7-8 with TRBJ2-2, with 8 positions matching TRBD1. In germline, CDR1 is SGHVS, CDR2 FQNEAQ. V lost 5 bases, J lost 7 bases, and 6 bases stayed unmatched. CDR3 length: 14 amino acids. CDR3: CASSTTGVVGELFF. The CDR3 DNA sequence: TGTGCCAGCAGCACGACAGGGGTTGTCGGGGAGCTGTTTTTT.

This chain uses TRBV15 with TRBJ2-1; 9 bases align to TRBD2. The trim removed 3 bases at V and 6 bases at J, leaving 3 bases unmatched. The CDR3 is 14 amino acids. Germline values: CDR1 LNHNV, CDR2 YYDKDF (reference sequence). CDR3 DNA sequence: TGTGCCACCAGCAGTACGGGACTAGCCAATGAGCAGTTCTTC. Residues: CATSSTGLANEQFF.

CDR3 DNA sequence: TGCAGCGCCCAAGGAGGATGGGGGGAAGTCGGGGAGCTGTTTTTT. Translation: CSAQGGWGEVGELFF. J is TRBJ2-2 and V is TRBV20-1, with D perhaps TRBD2 (6 bases). CDR1 is DFQATT, CDR2 SNEGSKA, per germline (reference sequence). This CDR3 contains 15 residues.

This CDR3 is CASNRGPQYF. CDR3 DNA: TGTGCCAGCAACAGGGGGCCGCAGTACTTC. The chain uses TRBV27 and TRBJ2-7; 9 positions match TRBD1. Germline lookup yields CDR1 MNHEY and CDR2 SMNVEV (reference sequence). CDR3 length: 10 residues. The V and J ends lost 7 bases and 9 bases, in that order; junction bases with no gene match: 1.

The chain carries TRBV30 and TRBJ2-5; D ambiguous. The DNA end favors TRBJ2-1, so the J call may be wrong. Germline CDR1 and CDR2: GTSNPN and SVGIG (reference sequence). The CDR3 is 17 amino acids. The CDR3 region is CAWSVGSLPPSQETQFF. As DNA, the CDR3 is TGTGCCTGGAGTGTCGGTAGTCTTCCGCCCTCACAAGAGACCCAGTTCTTC.

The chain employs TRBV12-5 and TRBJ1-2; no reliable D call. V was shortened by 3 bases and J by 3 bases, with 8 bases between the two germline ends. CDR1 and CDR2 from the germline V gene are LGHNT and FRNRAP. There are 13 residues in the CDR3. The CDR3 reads CASGFEGDYGYTF. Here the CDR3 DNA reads TGTGCTAGTGGTTTTGAAGGAGACTATGGCTACACCTTC.

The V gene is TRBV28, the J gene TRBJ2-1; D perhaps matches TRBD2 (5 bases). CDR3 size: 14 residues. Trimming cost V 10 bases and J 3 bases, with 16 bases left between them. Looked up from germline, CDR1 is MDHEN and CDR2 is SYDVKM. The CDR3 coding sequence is TGTGCCACCACGCCTGACTACAACTACAATGAGCAGTTCTTC. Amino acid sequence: CATTPDYNYNEQFF.

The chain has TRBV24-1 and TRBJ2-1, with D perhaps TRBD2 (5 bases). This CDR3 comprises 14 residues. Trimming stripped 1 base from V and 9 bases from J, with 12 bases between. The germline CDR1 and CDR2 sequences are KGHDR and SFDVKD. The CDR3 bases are TGTGCCACCAGTGATTTCAACGAGGGATTTGAGCAGTTCTTC. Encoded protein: CATSDFNEGFEQFF.

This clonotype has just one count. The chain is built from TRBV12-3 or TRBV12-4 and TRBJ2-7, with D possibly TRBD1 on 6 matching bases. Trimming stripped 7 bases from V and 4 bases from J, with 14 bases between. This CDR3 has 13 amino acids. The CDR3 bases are TGTGCCAGCACCGAAGGGGGTGGGTACGAGCAGTACTTC. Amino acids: CASTEGGGYEQYF.

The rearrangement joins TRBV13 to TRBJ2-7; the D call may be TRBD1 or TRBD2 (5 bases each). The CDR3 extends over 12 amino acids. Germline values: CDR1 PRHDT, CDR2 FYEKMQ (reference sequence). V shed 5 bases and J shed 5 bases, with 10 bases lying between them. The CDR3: CASSQRGHEQYF. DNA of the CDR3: TGTGCCAGCAGCCAGAGGGGTCACGAGCAGTACTTC.